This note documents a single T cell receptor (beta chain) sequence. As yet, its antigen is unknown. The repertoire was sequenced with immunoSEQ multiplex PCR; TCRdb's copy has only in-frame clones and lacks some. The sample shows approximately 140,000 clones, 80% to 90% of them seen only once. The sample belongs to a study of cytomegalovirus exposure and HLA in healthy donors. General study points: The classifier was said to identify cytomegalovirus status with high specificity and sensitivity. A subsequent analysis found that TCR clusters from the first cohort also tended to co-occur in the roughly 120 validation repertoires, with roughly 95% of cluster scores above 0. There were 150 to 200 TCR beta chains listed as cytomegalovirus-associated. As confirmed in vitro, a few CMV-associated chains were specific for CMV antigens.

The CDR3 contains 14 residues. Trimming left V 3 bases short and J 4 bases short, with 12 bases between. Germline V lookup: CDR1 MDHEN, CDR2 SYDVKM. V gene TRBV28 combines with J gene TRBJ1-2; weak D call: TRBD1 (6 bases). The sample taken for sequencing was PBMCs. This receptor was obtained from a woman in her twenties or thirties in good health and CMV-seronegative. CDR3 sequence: CASSFKGVSYGYTF. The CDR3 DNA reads TGTGCCAGCAGTTTTAAGGGGGTTAGCTATGGCTACACCTTC.